What follows is one T cell receptor (beta chain) and its context. Its antigen has not been determined. Base qualities are not recorded, but no much larger clone differs from it by a single base. Libraries were constructed by the immunoSEQ multiplex PCR assay. Rearranged TCR beta chain sequences were amplified using the hsTCRB Kit according to the manufacturer's protocol. An Illumina MiSeq was used to sequence the TCRB libraries. In the original analysis: The kit vendor's proprietary platform handled demultiplexing, trimming and gene mapping. As stored in TCRdb, this immuneACCESS dataset retains in-frame rearrangements with V and J assigned. A fraction of the clones does not appear; measured against another copy, unresolved V genes explain less than half of the discrepancy, and the remainder lacks a known reason. V and J calls and clone size are copied from that table; D and trimming were computed from the DNA. The sample data list some 56,000 clones, and approximately 92% of these were observed just once. The leading ten clones occupy over 2.5% of the sample.

Interpreted using the paper, the time point label stands for: baseline, week 1 (first vaccination visit). The treatment or condition label for this specimen denotes: pre-vaccination baseline after standard-of-care therapy. All donors had newly diagnosed IDH1-mutant astrocytomas of WHO grade 3 or 4 that showed loss of nuclear ATRX. The samples were drawn from NOA16, a multicentre, single-arm, open-label phase I trial in Germany that tested a mutant IDH1 peptide vaccine in humans for the first time. Visit V03 blood draws served as the baseline sample for immunogenicity testing. Genomic DNA for TCRB sequencing was isolated from EDTA blood with the DNeasy Blood and Tissue Kit. The entry originates in a study of a mutant IDH1 vaccine in newly diagnosed glioma (dated by TCRdb to the early 2020s). Study-level background: Of the approximately 35 treated patients, approximately 62% were male and about 40% were female, and the mean age was about 40 years. Before enrollment, most patients had been given radiochemotherapy with temozolomide as standard therapy, while the rest had received either radiotherapy alone or temozolomide alone. Peripheral blood was collected at six visits: V03 (baseline), V05, V07, V10, V12 and V13. Longitudinal TCRB deep sequencing was done for 25 to 30 treated patients, wherever samples were available for exploratory analyses.

The paper's findings and limits, for the study overall: Availability determined which PBMC samples were chosen for TCRB deep sequencing. The authors stated that sample limitations prevented analyses of patient blood samples from being reproduced. Pseudoprogression seemed to be unrelated to changes in the top peripheral T cell clonotypes found by TCRB sequencing. Across multiple MHC alleles, vaccine-induced immune responses were seen in around 94% of patients.

Sequencing used PBMCs, obtained from a glioma patient treated with radiotherapy, temozolomide or both. The clonotype originates from a man in his fifties or sixties with glioma.

The CDR3 reads CASSIRGGERETQYF. The nucleotide sequence is TGTGCCAGCAGTATACGGGGGGGGGAGCGAGAGACCCAGTACTTC. The V and J genes are TRBV6-1 and TRBJ2-5; 8 of the junction bases match TRBD2. The CDR3 sequence holds 15 residues, the cysteine and phenylalanine included. Here the CDR3 DNA is all that survives: 45 bases in frame from base 1. The germline V gene specifies MNHNS as CDR1 and SASEGT as CDR2. The V end gives up 5 bases and the J end 4 bases, leaving 9 bases in the junction not matched to a gene.